This is a list of T cell receptor beta chains from one sample in a study of blood T cell repertoires in COVID-19. TCRdb's copy holds only in-frame clones and misses some; the assay was immunoSEQ multiplex PCR. The table has approximately 100,000 clones, about four fifths seen once. Sequencing was performed on peripheral blood. The receptor source for this set is a human donor in a cohort sampled during active COVID-19. Both conserved end residues are part of each CDR3. Each record gives: V gene, J gene, D gene, clone size, CDR3 protein, CDR3 DNA. A D gene is named only where the DNA matches it firmly. Part of the rows lack a size; the others show once, few, many or a class for expanded clones.

TRBV5-6	TRBJ1-6	TRBD1	NA	CASSIGQGNSPLHF	TGTGCCAGCAGCATCGGACAGGGAAATTCACCCCTCCACTTT
TRBV4-1	TRBJ1-5	NA	NA	CASSQGGSISNQPQHF	TGCGCCAGCAGCCAGGGGGGAAGTATTAGCAATCAGCCCCAGCATTTT
TRBV4-3	TRBJ1-4	NA	NA	CASSAPGKTNEKLFF	TGCGCCAGCAGCGCGCCCGGGAAGACCAATGAAAAACTGTTTTTT
TRBV30	TRBJ1-2	NA	few	CAWRSTAPNYGYTF	TGTGCCTGGAGATCAACAGCTCCTAACTATGGCTACACCTTC
TRBV7-3	TRBJ2-3	TRBD2	NA	CASSLTLNPGGTNLYF	TGTGCCAGCAGCTTAACGTTAAATCCGGGGGGGACCAATTTGTATTTT
TRBV6-5	TRBJ2-7	NA	NA	CASSSSPGSNEQYF	TGTGCCAGCAGCTCCTCTCCAGGGTCGAACGAGCAGTACTTC
TRBV6-2/TRBV6-3	TRBJ2-7	NA	NA	CASSIWRATSLEQYF	TGTGCCAGCAGTATTTGGCGGGCGACGTCCCTCGAGCAGTACTTC
TRBV14	TRBJ2-7	NA	NA	CASSQKGRGIYEQYF	TGTGCCAGCAGCCAAAAGGGGAGGGGGATCTACGAGCAGTACTTC
TRBV13	TRBJ2-1	TRBD2	once	CASSLTSAEGEQFF	TGTGCCAGCAGCTTAACTAGCGCAGAGGGGGAGCAGTTCTTC
TRBV7-8	TRBJ1-4	NA	NA	CASRVNSGEKLFF	TGTGCCAGCCGCGTCAATAGCGGGGAAAAACTGTTTTTT
TRBV9	TRBJ2-1	NA	NA	CASSVARANNEQFF	TGTGCCAGCAGCGTAGCCAGGGCAAACAATGAGCAGTTCTTC
TRBV6-2/TRBV6-3	TRBJ2-7	TRBD2	NA	CASSLGLPYEQYF	TGTGCCAGCAGTCTGGGACTACCCTACGAGCAGTACTTC
TRBV14	TRBJ2-7	NA	NA	CASSTQGYEQYF	TGTGCCAGCAGCACCCAGGGCTACGAGCAGTACTTC
TRBV3-1/TRBV3-2	TRBJ2-7	NA	NA	CASSQAPGPYYEQYF	TGTGCCAGCAGCCAAGCTCCAGGGCCGTATTACGAGCAGTACTTC
TRBV6-5	TRBJ1-1	TRBD1	few	CASSYWGQGNTEAFF	TGTGCCAGCAGTTACTGGGGACAGGGCAACACTGAAGCTTTCTTT
TRBV7-9	TRBJ2-1	TRBD1	few	CASIPPGGYNEQFF	TGTGCCAGCATCCCTCCAGGGGGCTACAATGAGCAGTTCTTC
TRBV6-2/TRBV6-3	TRBJ2-7	NA	NA	CASSRAYEQYF	TGTGCCAGCAGTCGGGCCTACGAGCAGTACTTC
TRBV3-1/TRBV3-2	TRBJ2-5	TRBD1	NA	CASSQGTGVRETQYF	TGTGCCAGCAGCCAAGGGACAGGGGTGAGGGAGACCCAGTACTTC
TRBV4-1	TRBJ1-2	TRBD1	NA	CASSPAGTGSNYGYTF	TGCGCCAGCAGCCCAGCCGGGACAGGATCTAACTATGGCTACACCTTC
TRBV11-3	TRBJ2-5	TRBD2	NA	CASSLGTSGGAWTQYF	TGTGCCAGCAGCTTGGGGACTAGCGGGGGGGCGTGGACCCAGTACTTC
TRBV7-9	TRBJ2-4	NA	NA	CASSLALLTGQAKNIQYF	TGTGCCAGCAGCTTAGCGTTATTAACAGGCCAGGCCAAAAACATTCAGTACTTC
TRBV6-2/TRBV6-3	TRBJ2-3	TRBD2	NA	CASSEVLAGISTDTQYF	TGTGCCAGCAGTGAGGTTTTAGCGGGGATTAGCACAGATACGCAGTATTTT
TRBV4-3	TRBJ1-2	TRBD1	NA	CASSKSPGQGYGYTF	TGCGCCAGCAGCAAAAGCCCCGGACAGGGGTATGGCTACACCTTC
TRBV6-1	TRBJ1-3	NA	NA	CASSEGASSGNTIYF	TGTGCCAGCAGTGAAGGCGCAAGCTCTGGAAACACCATATATTTT
TRBV3-1/TRBV3-2	TRBJ1-4	NA	NA	CASSQGVLRFTTNEKLFF	TGTGCCAGCAGCCAAGGAGTATTAAGATTTACAACTAATGAAAAACTGTTTTTT
TRBV19	TRBJ2-5	NA	once	CASKGSGKETQYF	TGTGCCAGCAAAGGGAGCGGAAAGGAGACCCAGTACTTC
TRBV11-2	TRBJ2-5	TRBD2	NA	CASRRLAGVQETQYF	TGTGCCAGCAGGAGACTAGCGGGGGTGCAAGAGACCCAGTACTTC
TRBV5-1	TRBJ2-1	TRBD1	NA	CASSPGQGNEQFF	TGCGCCAGCAGCCCCGGACAGGGCAATGAGCAGTTCTTC
TRBV9	TRBJ1-1	TRBD1	NA	CASSGGQGTEAFF	TGTGCCAGCAGCGGAGGACAGGGCACTGAAGCTTTCTTT
TRBV19	TRBJ2-7	NA	NA	CASSTDASRSYEQYF	TGTGCCAGTAGCACAGATGCAAGCCGCTCCTACGAGCAGTACTTC
TRBV6-6	TRBJ1-2	TRBD1	NA	CASRSTGVDGYTF	TGTGCCAGCAGATCGACAGGGGTGGATGGCTACACCTTC
TRBV18	TRBJ1-1	NA	NA	CASSPIQENTEAFF	TGTGCCAGCTCACCAATTCAGGAGAACACTGAAGCTTTCTTT
TRBV5-5	TRBJ2-3	NA	NA	CASSPRTSTDTQYF	TGTGCCAGCAGCCCTAGGACTAGCACAGATACGCAGTATTTT
TRBV11-3	TRBJ2-4	TRBD1	NA	CASSSGQVTDIQYF	TGTGCCAGCAGCTCGGGACAGGTTACTGACATTCAGTACTTC
TRBV7-2	TRBJ1-5	NA	NA	CASSLDLREGPQHF	TGTGCCAGCAGCTTAGATTTGCGGGAAGGGCCCCAGCATTTT
TRBV3-1/TRBV3-2	TRBJ2-2	NA	NA	CASSQFGGLNTGELFF	TGTGCCAGCAGCCAATTTGGAGGGCTGAACACCGGGGAGCTGTTTTTT
TRBV7-8	TRBJ2-2	NA	NA	CASSPQAGRPLGGELFF	TGTGCCAGCAGCCCTCAGGCGGGGCGACCCCTCGGCGGGGAGCTGTTTTTT
TRBV6-5	TRBJ1-2	TRBD1	NA	CASRLGQGIYGYTF	TGTGCCAGCAGGTTGGGACAGGGGATCTATGGCTACACCTTC
TRBV7-6	TRBJ1-6	NA	NA	CASSEQGSSNSPLHF	TGTGCCAGCAGTGAACAGGGTAGCAGTAATTCACCCCTCCACTTT
TRBV18	TRBJ2-5	TRBD1	NA	CASSPPGTGAGETQYF	TGTGCCAGCTCACCGCCCGGGACAGGGGCCGGGGAGACCCAGTACTTC
TRBV13	TRBJ2-1	NA	NA	CASSLSYSYNEQFF	TGTGCCAGCAGCTTATCCTACAGCTACAATGAGCAGTTCTTC
TRBV30	TRBJ1-5	TRBD1	NA	CAWNFDRGPQHF	TGTGCCTGGAACTTCGACAGGGGGCCCCAGCATTTT
TRBV30	TRBJ1-4	NA	NA	CAWSVRGSRGNEKLFF	TGTGCCTGGAGTGTACGGGGGTCTAGGGGCAATGAAAAACTGTTTTTT
TRBV18	TRBJ1-4	NA	NA	CASSRNQGNEKLFF	TGTGCCAGCTCACGGAACCAGGGTAATGAAAAACTGTTTTTT
TRBV19	TRBJ1-1	NA	once	CASSIAGMNTEAFF	TGTGCCAGTAGTATTGCAGGGATGAACACTGAAGCTTTCTTT
TRBV11-1	TRBJ1-1	TRBD1	NA	CASARRAGGDTEAFF	TGTGCCAGCGCCAGACGGGCAGGGGGCGACACTGAAGCTTTCTTT
TRBV27	TRBJ1-1	TRBD1	NA	CASSLTGQGARAFF	TGTGCCAGCAGTTTAACAGGTCAGGGGGCGCGGGCTTTCTTT
TRBV2	TRBJ2-3	TRBD1	NA	CASSKGQGASTDTQYF	TGTGCCAGCAGTAAGGGACAGGGGGCTAGCACAGATACGCAGTATTTT
TRBV29-1	TRBJ1-1	TRBD1	NA	CSGRVGQGISTAFF	TGCAGCGGCCGGGTAGGACAGGGGATTAGTACAGCTTTCTTT
TRBV28	TRBJ2-2	TRBD2	NA	CASSRSGSGGTGELFF	TGTGCCAGCAGTAGGAGCGGGAGTGGAGGAACCGGGGAGCTGTTTTTT
TRBV6-4	TRBJ1-2	TRBD1	NA	CASTSAPGGVYGYTF	TGTGCCAGCACATCCGCCCCAGGGGGAGTCTATGGCTACACCTTC
TRBV12-5	TRBJ1-2	TRBD1	NA	CASGQGQGGVYGYTF	TGTGCTAGTGGCCAAGGACAGGGTGGCGTCTATGGCTACACCTTC
TRBV20-1	TRBJ1-3	NA	many	CSAYSGNTIYF	TGCAGTGCATACTCTGGAAACACCATATATTTT